This entry concerns a single T cell receptor (beta chain). This clonotype was counted between two and nine times. Its specific antigen is unknown. Qualities for individual bases were not recorded, and no much larger clone is one base off. The listed sequencing device is Illumina HiSeq 1500. TCRdb itself trimmed the public reads at Q25 with fastp, ran MiXCR and retained productive beta chains. Entries are consolidated by CDR3 protein sequence, retaining the most common genes and DNA. The sample yields approximately 990,000 distinct CDR3 sequences; around 30% were counted once. 11% to 15% of the sample rests with the top ten. The CDR3 has 12 amino acids, counting the end cysteine and phenylalanine. The read is trimmed to its CDR3 DNA, 36 bases read in frame from base 1. Relative to germline, V is 7 bases shorter and J is 8 bases shorter, with 14 bases between their ends. The germline V gene yields MNHEY for CDR1 and SVGAGI for CDR2.

The entry originates in a study of T cell repertoires in cytomegalovirus infection (dated by TCRdb to between 2018 and 2021). Study-wide context: Alongside well-studied HLA-B-restricted epitopes, the peptide stimulations were aimed at recently identified HLA-C-restricted CMV epitopes, whose presentation resists viral immunomodulation. Donor HLA type was relevant to the analysis, because carriage of CMV infection together with the matching HLA type was indicated by public TCR beta signatures. Overall study outcomes, separate from this receptor: The ex vivo response was dominated by HLA-C-restricted CMV-specific TCR beta clonotypes, which also provided the single most frequent clonotype in two of eight donors. Carriers of CMV infection plus the relevant HLA type were discriminated by the cumulative frequency of public TCR beta family members in the study cohort and in an independent approximately 360-donor cohort.

In light of the paper, this sample's treatment or condition label describes: in vitro stimulation with specific CMV peptide epitopes to enrich CMV-specific T cells. The material sequenced was cultured CD8+ T cells from PBMCs, taken from culture after CMV antigen stimulation. The chain links TRBV6-5 with TRBJ1-1; tentative D gene TRBD1, with 5 bases matching. The clonotype comes from a human donor in good health (CMV status not recorded). Some clones in this sample may be carry-over from other donors' samples. CDR3 protein: CASTEWGGEAFF. The nucleotides are TGTGCCAGCACCGAATGGGGGGGAGAAGCTTTCTTT.